The rows below give T cell receptor beta chains drawn from one sample of a study of control samples from healthy donors and cancer patients. This table comes from immunoSEQ multiplex PCR, and its TCRdb copy is limited to in-frame clones, with some not included. The repertoire has approximately 170,000 clones, more than 90% of them found once; the top ten carry 1.1% to 1.5%. Sequenced: blood. These receptors all come from a man aged 25-45 years in good health. Each CDR3 is given with its conserved first and last residue. The order of the fields is V gene, D gene, clone size, J gene, CDR3 DNA, CDR3 protein. D genes are given only for firm matches. The size field is filled for only some rows; it gives once, few, many or a size class.

V: TRBV11-2
D: .
size: .
J: TRBJ1-2
DNA: TGTGCCAGCAGCTTTCATCCAGCACTTAACTATGGCTACACCTTC
CDR3: CASSFHPALNYGYTF

V: TRBV5-1
D: .
size: .
J: TRBJ1-4
DNA: TGCGCCAGCAGCGAATACCCGGGACGGACGAATGAAAAACTGTTTTTT
CDR3: CASSEYPGRTNEKLFF

V: TRBV12-3/TRBV12-4
D: .
size: .
J: TRBJ1-1
DNA: TGTGCCAGCAGTTGGGGGCGGAACACTGAAGCTTTCTTT
CDR3: CASSWGRNTEAFF

V: TRBV5-1
D: TRBD1
size: few
J: TRBJ2-7
DNA: TGCGCCAGCAGCTTGGGGACAGGGGTTTCGTACGAGCAGTACTTC
CDR3: CASSLGTGVSYEQYF

V: TRBV15
D: .
size: .
J: TRBJ1-5
DNA: TGTGCCACCAGCAGAGATACATACCAGCCCCAGCATTTT
CDR3: CATSRDTYQPQHF

V: TRBV6-2/TRBV6-3
D: .
size: .
J: TRBJ1-1
DNA: TGTGCCAGCACCCCACCGCAGACGAACACTGAAGCTTTCTTT
CDR3: CASTPPQTNTEAFF

V: TRBV28
D: TRBD1
size: .
J: TRBJ1-2
DNA: TGTGCCAGCAGTTTTAGGGACAGGTCCTATGGCTACACCTTC
CDR3: CASSFRDRSYGYTF

V: TRBV21-1
D: .
size: once
J: TRBJ2-1
DNA: TGTGCCAGCAGCAATCGGGTGGATGAGCAGTTCTTC
CDR3: CASSNRVDEQFF

V: TRBV2
D: .
size: .
J: TRBJ2-1
DNA: TGTGCCAGCAAAACAGGTTACAATGAGCAGTTCTTC
CDR3: CASKTGYNEQFF

V: TRBV27
D: .
size: .
J: TRBJ2-2
DNA: TGTGCCAGCAGTGAAGCAGGGTTGAACGGGGAGCTGTTTTTT
CDR3: CASSEAGLNGELFF

V: TRBV11-2
D: .
size: .
J: TRBJ2-5
DNA: TGTGCCAGCAGCGCGGGCCTCCAAGAGACCCAGTACTTC
CDR3: CASSAGLQETQYF

V: TRBV29-1
D: .
size: .
J: TRBJ2-2
DNA: TGCAGCGTTGGTGGCCCCAGCGGGGAGCTGTTTTTT
CDR3: CSVGGPSGELFF

V: TRBV10-3
D: TRBD2
size: .
J: TRBJ2-5
DNA: TGTGCCATCATCCGGGTGTCCCTGGCGGGAGTTTGTGAGACCCAGTACTTC
CDR3: CAIIRVSLAGVCETQYF

V: TRBV15
D: TRBD2
size: once
J: TRBJ2-3
DNA: TGTGCCACCAGCAGTATTGCGGGAGCGGCAGATACGCAGTATTTT
CDR3: CATSSIAGAADTQYF

V: TRBV28
D: .
size: .
J: TRBJ2-7
DNA: TGTGCCAGCGAAGGGGTAATACGGGACGGATACGAGCAGTACTTC
CDR3: CASEGVIRDGYEQYF

V: TRBV27
D: .
size: once
J: TRBJ2-7
DNA: TGTGCCAGCAGTTGGGCCAGGGTCGGCTACGAGCAGTACTTC
CDR3: CASSWARVGYEQYF

V: TRBV5-1
D: TRBD1
size: .
J: TRBJ2-1
DNA: TGCGCCAGCAGCTTAACCGGGACAGGGCGGTATGAGCAGTTCTTC
CDR3: CASSLTGTGRYEQFF